This T cell receptor (beta chain) was found in a study of CD8 T cells in ankylosing spondylitis. The study, taken as a whole, reports: Fewer than ten highly homologous variants made up a TCR beta motif, and this motif appeared characteristic of ankylosing spondylitis blood. Significant enrichment of disease-linked clones was reported in matched ankylosing spondylitis synovial fluid.

Germline loops: CDR1 LGHNA, CDR2 YNFKEQ. J was trimmed by 7 bases and V by 0 bases; bases with no gene match: 8. The CDR3 length is 15 residues. It was by quantitative 5'-RACE with molecular barcodes that TCR beta libraries were made. TCRdb re-derived calls from the 5' RACE reads in MiXCR, one entry per CDR3 protein. This sample yields around 210,000 distinct CDR3 sequences, of which around 8% are seen a single time; around 4.9% belongs to the top ten. This clonotype came up many times. What it binds is not known. The specimen sequenced was blood, either unsorted or a sorted T cell fraction (not recorded which). The chain links TRBV4-2 to TRBJ1-2; 7 bases fit TRBD1. The receptor comes from a female donor with ankylosing spondylitis or in good health (not recorded which). CDR3 DNA: TGTGCCAGCAGCCAAGAGGAACAGGGGAAAGGTGGCTACACCTTC. Its protein is CASSQEEQGKGGYTF.